This T cell receptor (beta chain) derives from a study of T cells after yellow fever vaccination. This clonotype was seen more than once but under ten times. Deletions cut 10 bases from V and 4 bases from J, with 16 bases between. Germline V CDR1 and CDR2: MNHNS, SASEGT. The CDR3 has 13 residues. 5'RACE template switching produced TCR cDNA carrying a universal primer site and UMIs. A single record per CDR3 protein comes from TCRdb applying MiXCR to the 5' RACE reads. Found here are hundreds of thousands of distinct CDR3 sequences, around an eighth of them singletons; the top ten hold about 14%. The chain combines TRBV6-1 with TRBJ2-5; either TRBD1 or TRBD2 may fit D (7 bases each). The sequencing here drew on PBMCs, taken on the day of the yellow fever booster vaccination. This sequence was found in a man younger than 40 who received the YFV17D yellow fever vaccine. The CDR3 reads CAIRGGRGETQYF. Written as DNA, the CDR3 is TGTGCCATCAGGGGGGGGCGAGGAGAGACCCAGTACTTC.